This TCR beta chain was obtained from a study of cytomegalovirus exposure and HLA in healthy donors. Turning to the study itself: The Caucasian-associated ancestry cluster contained 75% to 85% of the approximately 430 genotyped donors. Study-wide results and caveats: TCR association rates varied by HLA locus in a later analysis, with DRB1 highest and HLA-C lowest.

With regard to this clone: Its matching antigen is unknown.

The PCR contained 60 Vbeta and 13 Jbeta primers. Clones were read by immunoSEQ multiplex PCR, and TCRdb kept only the in-frame ones, dropping some. Of about 160,000 clones listed, 80% to 90% are singletons. V was trimmed by 5 bases and J by 6 bases, leaving 13 bases between them. CDR3 length: 13 amino acids. The germline V gene encodes CDR1 SGHTA and CDR2 FQGNSA. The chain recombines TRBV7-2 with TRBJ1-2; D ambiguous. This TCR was recovered from a woman aged 45-65 years in good health and CMV-seronegative. Material for sequencing was PBMCs. CDR3 nucleotide sequence: TGTGCCAGCAGCCCCAACCGACGGGATGGCTACACCTTC. It yields the protein CASSPNRRDGYTF.